The 8 T cell receptor beta chains reported below all come from one sample, sequenced in a study of T cell responses to AZD1222 COVID-19 vaccine. Method: immunoSEQ multiplex PCR; TCRdb's copy keeps in-frame clones and lacks some. Found here are approximately 140,000 clones, about nine tenths of them singletons; the top ten hold roughly 3.6%. The sequencing here drew on peripheral blood, taken on day 0 of AZD1222 vaccination. The receptors derive from an adult in good health.

With regard to this clone: Other DNA sequences in the same sample also yield this CDR3. The chain employs TRBV12-5 and TRBJ2-1, with D unresolved. Trimming stripped 2 bases from V and 9 bases from J, with 5 bases between. CDR1 is LGHNT, CDR2 FRNRAP, per germline. The CDR3 spans 11 residues. CDR3 amino acids: CASGLLSEQFF. DNA for the CDR3: TGTGCTAGTGGTTTGCTATCTGAGCAGTTCTTC.

The CDR3 reads CASSHLASNEQFF. The CDR3 nucleotides are TGTGCCAGCAGCCACCTAGCCTCCAATGAGCAGTTCTTC. The gene calls are TRBV3-1 (or the pseudogene TRBV3-2) and TRBJ2-1, with D perhaps TRBD2 (5 bases). The CDR3 extends over 13 amino acids. From germline, CDR1 is LGHDT and CDR2 YNNKEL (reference sequence). Trimming left V 3 bases short and J 6 bases short, with 9 bases between.

The chain couples TRBV6-6 to TRBJ1-2; 11 nucleotides agree with TRBD1. The CDR3 contains 20 residues. With 6 bases clipped from V and 1 base from J, the junction kept 19 bases outside the gene matches. CDR1 is MNHNY and CDR2 is SVGAGI in the germline V gene (reference sequence). CDR3 in amino acids: CASSRTEMDRGRMVNYGYTF. The CDR3 nucleotides are TGTGCCAGCAGCCGAACCGAAATGGACAGGGGGCGAATGGTTAACTATGGCTACACCTTC.

The chain uses TRBV3-1 (or the pseudogene TRBV3-2) and TRBJ2-1; 10 positions agree with TRBD2. V gave up 3 bases and J gave up 4 bases; unmatched junction bases: 3. CDR1 is LGHDT, CDR2 YNNKEL, per germline (reference sequence). This CDR3 contains 15 residues. The CDR3 loop is CASSHGTSVYNEQFF. The CDR3 coding sequence is TGTGCCAGCAGCCACGGGACTAGCGTATACAATGAGCAGTTCTTC.

The chain recombines TRBV19 with TRBJ2-2; D might be TRBD1 (7 bases). Trimming left V 7 bases short and J 4 bases short, with 13 bases between. Germline CDR1 and CDR2: LNHDA and SQIVND (reference sequence). The CDR3 runs 14 residues. The CDR3 nucleotides read TGTGCCAGTAAGGAGGGGGCGGCCACCGGGGAGCTGTTTTTT. Translated, it gives CASKEGAATGELFF.

The chain is built from TRBV19 and TRBJ1-5, with D tentatively TRBD1 (5 bases). The CDR3 has 13 amino acids. V gave up 3 bases and J gave up 6 bases, with 9 bases separating them. From germline, CDR1 is LNHDA and CDR2 SQIVND (reference sequence). CDR3 coding DNA: TGTGCCAGTAGTATCGGGGCTGGTCAGCCCCAGCATTTT. It is translated as CASSIGAGQPQHF. The full variable domain, rest sourced from reference TRBV19 and TRBJ1-5, is DGGITQSPKYLFRKEGQNVTLSCEQNLNHDAMYWYRQDPGQGLRLIYYSQIVNDFQKGDIAEGYSVSREKKESFPLTVTSAQKNPTAFYLCASSIGAGQPQHFGDGTRLSIL.

The CDR3 DNA sequence: TGTGCCAGCAGCCAGGGGCTGAACACTGAAGCTTTCTTT. As protein: CASSQGLNTEAFF. This chain joins TRBV3-1 (or the pseudogene TRBV3-2) and TRBJ1-1, with D possibly matching TRBD1 (5 bases). V was clipped by 3 bases and J by 0 bases, with 5 bases between them. Germline-derived CDR1 and CDR2 are LGHDT and YNNKEL (reference sequence). This CDR3 is 13 amino acids long.

V is TRBV11-3 and J is TRBJ1-3; D is possibly TRBD1 (5 bases). The CDR3 is 14 residues long. V was cut by 1 base and J by 2 bases, with 6 bases left in between. CDR1 SGHNT and CDR2 YENEEA come from the germline V gene. The CDR3 sequence: CASSLARAGNTIYF. CDR3 in DNA: TGTGCCAGCAGCTTAGCCAGGGCTGGAAACACCATATATTTT.